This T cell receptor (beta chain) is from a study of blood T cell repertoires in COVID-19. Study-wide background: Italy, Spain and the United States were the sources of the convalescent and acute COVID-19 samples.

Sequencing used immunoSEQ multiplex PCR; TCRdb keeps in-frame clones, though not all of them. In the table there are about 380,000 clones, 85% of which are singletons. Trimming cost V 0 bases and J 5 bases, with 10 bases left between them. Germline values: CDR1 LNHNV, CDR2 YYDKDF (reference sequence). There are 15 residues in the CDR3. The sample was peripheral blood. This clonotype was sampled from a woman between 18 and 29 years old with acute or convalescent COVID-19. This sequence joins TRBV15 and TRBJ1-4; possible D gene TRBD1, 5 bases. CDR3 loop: CATSRDEQENEKLFF. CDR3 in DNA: TGTGCCACCAGCAGAGATGAACAGGAAAATGAAAAACTGTTTTTT.